This T cell receptor (beta chain) was identified during a study of T cell responses to AZD1222 COVID-19 vaccine. Using immunoSEQ multiplex PCR, the repertoire was profiled, and TCRdb retains in-frame clones only, with some absent. The sample includes approximately 60,000 clones, about 70% of them seen just once. Points from the study as a whole: None of the repertoires were sampled until the peak T cell response had passed. With dominance at 160-218 and 743-854, vaccine-associated CD4 TCRs spanned spike.

Germline CDR1 is SGHTA and CDR2 is FQGNSA. This CDR3 contains 15 residues. Trimming shortened V by 5 bases and J by 7 bases, and 18 bases separated the two germline ends. As to this clone: Its antigen is undetermined.

The V gene is TRBV7-2, the J gene TRBJ2-1, with TRBD2 as a possible D gene (7 bases). The sequence was collected from an adult in good health. Sample: peripheral blood, taken on day 0 of AZD1222 vaccination. The CDR3 sequence: CASSPRRGLANEQFF. CDR3 nucleotides: TGTGCCAGCAGCCCTAGGCGGGGGCTTGCGAATGAGCAGTTCTTC. Using reference TRBV7-2 and TRBJ2-1 for the parts outside the CDR3, the full variable domain is GAGVSQSPSNKVTEKGKDVELRCDPISGHTALYWYRQSLGQGLEFLIYFQGNSAPDKSGLPSDRFSAERTGGSVSTLTIQRTQQEDSAVYLCASSPRRGLANEQFFGPGTRLTVL.